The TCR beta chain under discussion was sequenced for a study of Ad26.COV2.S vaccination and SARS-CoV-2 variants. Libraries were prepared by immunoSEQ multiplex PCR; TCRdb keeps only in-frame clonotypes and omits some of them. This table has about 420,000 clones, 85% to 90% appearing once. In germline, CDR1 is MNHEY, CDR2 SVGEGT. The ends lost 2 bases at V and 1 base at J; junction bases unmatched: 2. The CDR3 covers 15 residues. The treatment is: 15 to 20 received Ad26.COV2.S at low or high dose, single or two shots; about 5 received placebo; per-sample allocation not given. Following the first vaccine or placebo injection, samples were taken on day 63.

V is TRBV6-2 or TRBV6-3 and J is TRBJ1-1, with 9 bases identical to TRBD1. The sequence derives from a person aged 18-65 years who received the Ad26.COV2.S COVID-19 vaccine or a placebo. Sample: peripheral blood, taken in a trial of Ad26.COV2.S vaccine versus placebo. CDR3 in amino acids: CASSYGGQGNTEAFF. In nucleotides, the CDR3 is TGTGCCAGCAGTTACGGGGGACAGGGGAACACTGAAGCTTTCTTT.